This is a list of T cell receptor beta chains from one sample in a study of cytomegalovirus exposure and HLA in healthy donors. Data came from immunoSEQ multiplex PCR; TCRdb stores just in-frame clones and leaves some out. The data contain 100,000 to 150,000 clones, 80% to 90% of them singletons. Sequencing was carried out using PBMCs. These receptors were collected from a woman aged 40 to 50 in good health and CMV-seropositive. Each CDR3 is given with its conserved first and last residue. A D gene is named only where the DNA matches it firmly. Where a row states a size, it is once, few, many or the class of an expanded clone; other rows omit it.

j_gene: TRBJ2-7
v_gene: TRBV4-3
abundance: NA
d_gene: TRBD2
CDR3aa: CASSQAAGGYEQYF
CDR3nt: TGCGCCAGCAGCCAAGCGGCGGGAGGTTACGAGCAGTACTTC

j_gene: TRBJ2-4
v_gene: TRBV5-4
abundance: NA
d_gene: NA
CDR3aa: CASSWGRETNIQYF
CDR3nt: TGTGCCAGCAGCTGGGGGCGGGAGACGAACATTCAGTACTTC

j_gene: TRBJ2-2
v_gene: TRBV21-1
abundance: NA
d_gene: NA
CDR3aa: CARIRTELFF
CDR3nt: TGTGCCAGGATCAGGACAGAGCTGTTTTTT

j_gene: TRBJ1-5
v_gene: TRBV19
abundance: NA
d_gene: NA
CDR3aa: CASSMPGGNQPQHF
CDR3nt: TGTGCCAGTAGTATGCCGGGGGGCAATCAGCCCCAGCATTTT

j_gene: TRBJ2-7
v_gene: TRBV27
abundance: few
d_gene: TRBD1
CDR3aa: CASNTGGGYEQYF
CDR3nt: TGTGCCAGCAACACAGGGGGCGGCTACGAGCAGTACTTC

j_gene: TRBJ1-3
v_gene: TRBV5-1
abundance: NA
d_gene: TRBD1
CDR3aa: CASSLMTGYSGNTIYF
CDR3nt: TGCGCCAGCAGCTTGATGACAGGGTACTCTGGAAACACCATATATTTT

j_gene: TRBJ1-5
v_gene: TRBV12-5
abundance: NA
d_gene: TRBD1
CDR3aa: CASGSTGGGNQPQHF
CDR3nt: TGTGCTAGTGGTTCTACAGGGGGGGGCAATCAGCCCCAGCATTTT

j_gene: TRBJ1-4
v_gene: TRBV6-6
abundance: NA
d_gene: NA
CDR3aa: CASTTSGAGNEKLFF
CDR3nt: TGTGCCAGCACCACCAGCGGGGCAGGGAATGAAAAACTGTTTTTT

j_gene: TRBJ2-3
v_gene: TRBV9
abundance: NA
d_gene: TRBD1
CDR3aa: CASSAGQGSDTQYF
CDR3nt: TGTGCCAGCAGCGCGGGACAGGGGTCGGATACGCAGTATTTT

j_gene: TRBJ1-6
v_gene: TRBV7-3
abundance: NA
d_gene: TRBD1
CDR3aa: CASSQGTGDNSPLHF
CDR3nt: TGTGCCAGCAGCCAAGGGACAGGGGATAATTCACCCCTCCACTTT

j_gene: TRBJ1-6
v_gene: TRBV7-8
abundance: NA
d_gene: NA
CDR3aa: CASSLFTGTRNNSPLHF
CDR3nt: TGTGCCAGCAGCTTATTTACCGGGACAAGAAATAATTCACCCCTCCACTTT

j_gene: TRBJ2-5
v_gene: TRBV7-2
abundance: NA
d_gene: TRBD1
CDR3aa: CASSRDRAPETQYF
CDR3nt: TGTGCCAGCAGCCGGGACAGGGCCCCAGAGACCCAGTACTTC

j_gene: TRBJ2-7
v_gene: TRBV7-3
abundance: NA
d_gene: NA
CDR3aa: CASSPWASEAYEQYF
CDR3nt: TGTGCCAGCAGCCCGTGGGCTAGCGAAGCCTACGAGCAGTACTTC

j_gene: TRBJ2-1
v_gene: TRBV9
abundance: NA
d_gene: TRBD2
CDR3aa: CASSVAGGIGNEQFF
CDR3nt: TGTGCCAGCAGCGTAGCCGGGGGGATTGGGAATGAGCAGTTCTTC

j_gene: TRBJ1-1
v_gene: TRBV28
abundance: once
d_gene: TRBD1
CDR3aa: CASSPWTGGRTEAFF
CDR3nt: TGTGCCAGCAGTCCCTGGACAGGGGGAAGGACTGAAGCTTTCTTT

j_gene: TRBJ2-3
v_gene: TRBV18
abundance: NA
d_gene: TRBD1
CDR3aa: CASSPPGGRDTQYF
CDR3nt: TGTGCCAGCTCACCCCCAGGGGGCAGGGATACGCAGTATTTT